This record covers a single T cell receptor (beta chain). The antigen is unknown. The data belong to a study of shared clonotypes between healthy human individuals. Study results and limitations: Lower generation probabilities were found for non-shared clonotypes than for those shared by all four donors.

Per the authors' pipeline: ImmunoSEQ sequences covered only the junction and lacked quality scores; filtering therefore differed. Repertoires were generated with immunoSEQ multiplex PCR, while TCRdb's copy carries only in-frame clones and drops some. That table gives V, J and clone size, and the DNA gave D and trimming. Of hundreds of thousands of clones listed, approximately 97% are singletons. The germline gives CDR1 SGHRS, CDR2 YFSETQ. V gave up 9 bases and J gave up 8 bases; unmatched junction bases: 4. This CDR3 is 11 amino acids long. The clonotype originates from a woman in her 30s in good health. The chain recombines TRBV5-1 with TRBJ2-1, with TRBD2 matching 8 bases. Material for sequencing was naive CD4+ T cells sorted from blood. Subset described: CD45RA+ positively selected. This chain's CDR3 is CATNSGDEQFF. CDR3 DNA sequence: TGCGCCACCAATAGCGGGGATGAGCAGTTCTTC.